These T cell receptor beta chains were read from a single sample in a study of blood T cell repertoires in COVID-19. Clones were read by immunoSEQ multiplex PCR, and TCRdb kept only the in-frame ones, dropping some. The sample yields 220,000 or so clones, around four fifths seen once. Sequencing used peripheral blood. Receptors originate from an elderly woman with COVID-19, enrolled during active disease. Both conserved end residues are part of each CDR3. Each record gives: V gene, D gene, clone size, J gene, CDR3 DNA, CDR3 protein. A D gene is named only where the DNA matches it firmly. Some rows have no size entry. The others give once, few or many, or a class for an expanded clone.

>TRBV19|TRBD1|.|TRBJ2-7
TGTGCCAGTAGCCATTGGGACAGCTCCTACGAGCAGTACTTC
CASSHWDSSYEQYF
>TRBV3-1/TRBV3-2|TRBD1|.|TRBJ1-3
TGTGCCAGCAGCCGAAGGACAGGGATCTCTGGAAACACCATATATTTT
CASSRRTGISGNTIYF
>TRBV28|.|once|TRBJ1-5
TGTGCCAGCAGGCGGGGTGGGGGGCAGCCCCAGCATTTT
CASRRGGGQPQHF
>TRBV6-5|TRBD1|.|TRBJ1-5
TGTGCCAGCAGTCAGGGAACAGGGGGCCGTTGGCCCCAGCATTTT
CASSQGTGGRWPQHF
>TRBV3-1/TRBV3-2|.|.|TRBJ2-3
TGTGCCAGCAGCCAACGACGGAGCGGGAGCACAGATACGCAGTATTTT
CASSQRRSGSTDTQYF
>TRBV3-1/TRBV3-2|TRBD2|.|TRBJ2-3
TGTGCCAGCAGCCAACCTAGCGGGGGGACAGATACGCAGTATTTT
CASSQPSGGTDTQYF
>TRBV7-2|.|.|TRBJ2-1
TGTGCCAGCAGGGAGCGGAGCTCCTACAATGAGCAGTTCTTC
CASRERSSYNEQFF
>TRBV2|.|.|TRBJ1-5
TGTGCCAGCAGTGAAATATCTCGGGTTAATCAGCCCCAGCATTTT
CASSEISRVNQPQHF
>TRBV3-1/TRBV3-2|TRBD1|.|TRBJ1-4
TGTGCCAGCAGCCAAGAGAGGGCAGGGGGCGGTGAAAAACTGTTTTTT
CASSQERAGGGEKLFF
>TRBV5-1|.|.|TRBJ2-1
TGCGCCAGCAGCTCTGACAGTAAGGGTAAAAATGAGCAGTTCTTC
CASSSDSKGKNEQFF
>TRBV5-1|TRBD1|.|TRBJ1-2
TGCGCCAGCAGCTTGGGGACAGGGATCTTCCGGAGAGGGTCGATTTGGTATGGCTACACCTTC
CASSLGTGIFRRGSIWYGYTF
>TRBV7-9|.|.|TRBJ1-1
TGTGCCAGCAGCTTAGAAAGGGGCCTCACTGAAGCTTTCTTT
CASSLERGLTEAFF
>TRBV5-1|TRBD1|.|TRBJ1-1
TGCGCCAGCAGCCATAGACAGGGTTCGGACACTGAAGCTTTCTTT
CASSHRQGSDTEAFF
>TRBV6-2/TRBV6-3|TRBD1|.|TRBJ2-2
TGTGCCAGCAGCACGGACAGGGAGAACACCGGGGAGCTGTTTTTT
CASSTDRENTGELFF
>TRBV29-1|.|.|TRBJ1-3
TGCAGCGTTGTGGACAGTGGAAACACCATATATTTT
CSVVDSGNTIYF
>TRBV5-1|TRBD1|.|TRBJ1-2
TGCGCCAGCAGCACCCGGACAGGTTTGGGCTATGGCTACACCTTC
CASSTRTGLGYGYTF
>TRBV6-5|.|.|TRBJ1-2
TGTGCCAGCAGTTACTCGCCCCGGGGCTATGGCTACACCTTC
CASSYSPRGYGYTF
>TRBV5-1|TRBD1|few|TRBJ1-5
TGCGCCAGCAGCTTGGACGGGACAGATTATCAGCCCCAGCATTTT
CASSLDGTDYQPQHF
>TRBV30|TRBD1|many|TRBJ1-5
TGTGCCTCTCGGACAGGGAGTCAGCCCCAGCATTTT
CASRTGSQPQHF
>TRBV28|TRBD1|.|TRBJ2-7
TGTGCCAGCAGTTTGCCCCCTATGACAGGGGCCGAGCAGTACTTC
CASSLPPMTGAEQYF
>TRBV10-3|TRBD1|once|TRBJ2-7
TGTGCCATCCGGGACAGGGGGCTTGAGCAGTACTTC
CAIRDRGLEQYF
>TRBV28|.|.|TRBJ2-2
TGTGCCAGCAGGCCAACTAGTCGGGAAACCGGGGAGCTGTTTTTT
CASRPTSRETGELFF
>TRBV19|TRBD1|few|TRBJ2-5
TGTGCCAGTAGTATAGGCGCGGGACAGGGGCAAGAGACCCAGTACTTC
CASSIGAGQGQETQYF
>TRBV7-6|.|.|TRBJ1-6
TGTGCCAGCATGCGGGATTCGAGCGGGGGCTCGACACCCCTCCACTTT
CASMRDSSGGSTPLHF
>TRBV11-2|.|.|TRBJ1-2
TGTGCCAGCAGCTTAGATCACAACGGAGGGTACACCTTC
CASSLDHNGGYTF
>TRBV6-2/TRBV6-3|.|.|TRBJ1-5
TGTGCCAGCAGTTACAGGTTTGCGGTATCCAATCAGCCCCAGCATTTT
CASSYRFAVSNQPQHF
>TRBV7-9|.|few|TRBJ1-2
TGTGCCAGCAGCTTTAGTCAGGGTCTGGCTGGCTACACCTTC
CASSFSQGLAGYTF
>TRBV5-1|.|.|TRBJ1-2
TGCGCCAGCAGCTTTTCAGGGGTCGGCTACACCTTC
CASSFSGVGYTF
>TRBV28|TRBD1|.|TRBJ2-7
TGTGCCAGCAGTTCAATGACAGGGAGCTCCTACGAGCAGTACTTC
CASSSMTGSSYEQYF
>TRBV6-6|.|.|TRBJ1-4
TGTGCCAGCAGTCGAATATGGACAGAACGTGCAACTAATGAAAAACTGTTTTTT
CASSRIWTERATNEKLFF
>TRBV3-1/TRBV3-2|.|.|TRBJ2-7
TGTGCCAGCAGCCCGAAACTAGTAGAGGACGAGCAGTACTTC
CASSPKLVEDEQYF
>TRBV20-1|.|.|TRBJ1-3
TGCAGTGCTAGTGCTTCGGACAGAACCATATATTTT
CSASASDRTIYF
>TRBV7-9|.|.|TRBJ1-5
TGTGCCAGCAGCTTAGGGAGAGTTGGCAGCAATCAGCCCCAGCATTTT
CASSLGRVGSNQPQHF
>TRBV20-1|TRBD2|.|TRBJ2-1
TGCAGTGCTAGTCTAGCGGGAGTATTGGGTGAGCAGTTCTTC
CSASLAGVLGEQFF
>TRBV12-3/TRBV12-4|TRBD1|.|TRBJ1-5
TGTGCCAGCAGTTTGACAGGGAGGCAGCCCCAGCATTTT
CASSLTGRQPQHF
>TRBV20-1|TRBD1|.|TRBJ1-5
TGCAGTGCTAGTAAACAGGACAGGGATTATCAGCCCCAGCATTTT
CSASKQDRDYQPQHF
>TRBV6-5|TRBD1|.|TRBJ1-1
TGTGCCAGCAAGGTAGGAACAGGGGGCCTTGAAGCTTTCTTT
CASKVGTGGLEAFF
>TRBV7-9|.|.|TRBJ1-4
TGTGCCAGCAGCTTAGGTCGTGAAAAACTGTTTTTT
CASSLGREKLFF
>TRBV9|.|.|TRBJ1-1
TGTGCCAGCAGCCTAAGGATACAGACTGAAGCTTTCTTT
CASSLRIQTEAFF
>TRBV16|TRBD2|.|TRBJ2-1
TGTGCCAGCAGCCGCGGCGGCGGGAGGGGTGACAATGAGCAGTTCTTC
CASSRGGGRGDNEQFF
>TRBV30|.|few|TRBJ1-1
TGTGCCTGGAGTGGACAGGTCTGGGGGAACACTGAAGCTTTCTTT
CAWSGQVWGNTEAFF
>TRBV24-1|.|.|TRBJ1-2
TGTGCCACCAGTGCGGAGAGCGGCTATGGCTACACCTTC
CATSAESGYGYTF
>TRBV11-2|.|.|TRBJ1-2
TGTGCCAGCAGCTTAGATCGCGGGGGTAGAGACTATGGCTACACCTTC
CASSLDRGGRDYGYTF
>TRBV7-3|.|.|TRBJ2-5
TGTGCCAGCAGCTTTAGGGGGGGCAACCAAGAGACCCAGTACTTC
CASSFRGGNQETQYF
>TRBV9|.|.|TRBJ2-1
TGTGCCAGCAGCGTAGCTACCGGGGGGCAGTTCTTC
CASSVATGGQFF
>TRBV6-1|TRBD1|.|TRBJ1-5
TGTGCCAGCAGCCTAACAGGGGGCAGTAATCAGCCCCAGCATTTT
CASSLTGGSNQPQHF